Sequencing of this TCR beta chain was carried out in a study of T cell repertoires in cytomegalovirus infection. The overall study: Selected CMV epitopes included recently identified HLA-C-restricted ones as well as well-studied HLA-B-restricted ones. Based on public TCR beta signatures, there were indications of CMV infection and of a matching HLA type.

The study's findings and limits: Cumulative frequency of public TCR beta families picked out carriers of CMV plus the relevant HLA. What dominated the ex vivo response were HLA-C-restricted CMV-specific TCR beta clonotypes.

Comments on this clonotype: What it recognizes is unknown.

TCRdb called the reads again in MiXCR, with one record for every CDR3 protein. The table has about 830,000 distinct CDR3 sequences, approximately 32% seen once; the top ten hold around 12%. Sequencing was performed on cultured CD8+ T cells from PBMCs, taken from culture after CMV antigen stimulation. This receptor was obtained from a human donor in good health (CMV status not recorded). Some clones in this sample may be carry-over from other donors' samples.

The CDR3 coding sequence is TGCAGTGCTAGAGACAGGGAAGTCAATGAGCAGTTCTTC. Translation: CSARDREVNEQFF. The chain recombines TRBV20-1 with TRBJ2-1; D might be TRBD1 (5 bases). CDR3 size: 13 residues. Germline V gene data show CDR1 as DFQATT and CDR2 as SNEGSKA (reference sequence). V shed 0 bases and J shed 6 bases, with 9 bases lying between them.